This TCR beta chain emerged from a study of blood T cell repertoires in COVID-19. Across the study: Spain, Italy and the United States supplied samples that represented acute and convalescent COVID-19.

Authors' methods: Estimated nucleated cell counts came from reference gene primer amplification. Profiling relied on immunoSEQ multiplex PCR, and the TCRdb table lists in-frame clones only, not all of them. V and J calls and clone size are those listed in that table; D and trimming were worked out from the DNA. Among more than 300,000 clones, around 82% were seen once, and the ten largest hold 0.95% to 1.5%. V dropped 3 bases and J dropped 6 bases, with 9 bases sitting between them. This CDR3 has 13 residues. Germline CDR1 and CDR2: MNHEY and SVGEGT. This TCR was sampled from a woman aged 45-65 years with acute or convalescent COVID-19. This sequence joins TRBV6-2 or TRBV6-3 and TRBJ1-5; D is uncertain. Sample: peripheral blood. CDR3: CASSYAPSQPQHF. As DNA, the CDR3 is TGTGCCAGCAGTTATGCCCCCAGTCAGCCCCAGCATTTT.